This T cell receptor beta chain emerged from a study of human T cells and chemical hapten exposure (dated by TCRdb to the early 2020s). General notes on the study: Libraries were pooled for sequencing, and per-sample TCR yields varied mainly because of small differences in library volumes within the pool. This study followed changes in the peripheral blood TCR repertoire in vivo during primary and secondary sensitization of alopecia patients to the hapten diphenylcyclopropenone (DPC). For every blood RNA sample, sequencing covered both the TCR alpha and TCR beta chains. What the study reported, not specific to this receptor: After repeated subsampling, the strength of the expansion versus patch-test correlation and the threshold at which it became significant changed. DPC sensitization did not change the number of TCRs with a frequency above 1 in 1000, and there was no evidence of changes in global repertoire structure.

From the cysteine up to the phenylalanine, the CDR3 has a length of 12 residues. Here the CDR3 DNA is all that survives: 36 bases in frame from base 1. Trimming removed 6 bases from V and 8 bases from J, leaving 10 bases between the germline ends. Reading the germline V gene gives CDR1 MDHEN and CDR2 SYDVKM. As concerns this clonotype: The target of this receptor is not known. Per-nucleotide qualities are absent, and no much larger clonotype sits a single base away.

Total RNA was extracted from unfractionated whole blood collected in Tempus Blood RNA tubes. Roughly 5 healthy volunteers served as TCR sequencing controls and were bled at day 0, 2 weeks and 6 weeks. The library was made by 5' RACE. Sequencing used an Illumina MiSeq. During library preparation, unique molecular identifiers were attached to individual cDNA molecules so that TCRs could be counted in a quantitative, reproducible way. The study's own analysis went as follows. Samples had a median of 95,638 TCRs, with a range from 23,224 to 690,600. The Decombinator software suite was used to annotate the V, J and CDR3 of the TCR reads. To make PS versus PT1 abundance plots, every sample was subsampled to the same number of TCRs (28,000). Expanded TCRs were defined as absent before sensitization and observed at least eight times at the 2-week time point. TCRdb ran its own pipeline on the public reads, namely fastp trimming at Q25 and MiXCR clone calling, and kept in-frame beta chains. Each entry is one CDR3 protein sequence, shown with its most common DNA and genes. The V and J calls and clone size are TCRdb's, not the authors'. Here the sample has more than 60,000 distinct CDR3 sequences; roughly 15% occur a single time. The ten biggest clones cover approximately 6.2% of the sample.

This TCR came from a female donor in good health. In this chain, TRBV28 is recombined with TRBJ1-4; there is no confident call for the D gene. The nucleotides read TGTGCCAGCAGCCAGGCGGACGAAAAACTGTTTTTT. Protein translation: CASSQADEKLFF.